These 18 T cell receptor beta chains came from one sample sequenced in a study of T cell responses to AZD1222 COVID-19 vaccine (dated by TCRdb to about 2021). The sample's time point label is to be understood as: baseline before first vaccination. Library creation used the immunoSEQ multiplex PCR assay. Sourced from immuneACCESS, this table was stored by TCRdb with only in-frame sequences that have V and J called. A share of the clones is absent; for the studies checked, an unresolved V gene accounts for under half, and the remainder has no known explanation. The sample table holds about 100,000 clones, of which around 90% were seen once. The top ten constitute 1.8% of the sample. The sequencing here drew on peripheral blood, taken on day 0 of AZD1222 vaccination. The receptor set was obtained from an adult in good health.

This CDR3 is CASTSNTDTQYF. DNA of the CDR3: TGTGCCAGTACCTCCAACACAGATACGCAGTATTTT. The chain uses TRBV19 and TRBJ2-3; D gene uncertain. Trimming took 7 bases from V and 2 from J, leaving 7 bases between them. The CDR3 has 12 residues. Germline CDR1 LNHDA, CDR2 SQIVND (reference sequence).

The V call is TRBV30, the J call TRBJ2-5; D is tentatively TRBD1 or TRBD2 (6 bases each). Germline V lookup: CDR1 GTSNPN, CDR2 SVGIG (reference sequence). The CDR3 is 16 amino acids. Trimming cost V 3 bases and J 5 bases, with 22 bases left between them. CDR3 bases: TGTGCCTGGAGCGGAATGAGGTTTAGGGGGGTGGAGACCCAGTACTTC. It encodes CAWSGMRFRGVETQYF.

In DNA, the CDR3 is TGTGCCAGCAGTTTATCGGGAGCCAATCAGCCCCAGCATTTT. Translating it yields CASSLSGANQPQHF. V gene TRBV28 combines with J gene TRBJ1-5; no reliable D call. The CDR3 runs 14 residues. Germline CDR1 is MDHEN and CDR2 is SYDVKM. Trimming shortened V by 1 base and J by 3 bases, and 7 bases separated the two germline ends.

This sequence joins TRBV9 and TRBJ1-4; 7 bases line up with TRBD1. Looked up from germline, CDR1 is SGDLS and CDR2 is YYNGEE. CDR3 length: 16 amino acids. The ends lost 0 bases at V and 6 bases at J; junction bases unmatched: 8. The CDR3 loop is CASSVVATGMDEKLFF. Here the CDR3 DNA reads TGTGCCAGCAGCGTAGTAGCGACAGGGATGGATGAAAAACTGTTTTTT.

V is TRBV20-1 and J is TRBJ1-1, with a weak D call TRBD1 (6 bases). Germline CDR1 reads DFQATT; CDR2 reads SNEGSKA (reference sequence). Trimming pared 4 bases from V and 3 bases from J, leaving 6 bases between. CDR3 length equals 11 residues. This chain's CDR3 is CSATGDTEAFF. The CDR3, as DNA: TGCAGTGCTACAGGGGACACTGAAGCTTTCTTT.

The V gene is TRBV7-2, the J gene TRBJ2-2; possible D gene TRBD1, 5 bases. This CDR3 spans 17 amino acids. Germline V gives CDR1 SGHTA, CDR2 FQGNSA. Trimming pared 1 base from V and 5 bases from J, leaving 17 bases between. The CDR3: CASSLEGVGHLTGELFF. The CDR3 nucleotides read TGTGCCAGCAGCTTAGAAGGGGTAGGGCACTTAACCGGGGAGCTGTTTTTT.

This chain uses TRBV27 with TRBJ1-5, with 7 positions matching TRBD1. This CDR3 has 13 residues. J gave up 5 bases and V 7 bases, and 5 bases lay outside the gene matches. Germline loops: CDR1 MNHEY, CDR2 SMNVEV (reference sequence). CDR3 sequence (DNA): TGTGCCAGCAAGGGCAGGGGGGATCAGCCCCAGCATTTT. Its protein is CASKGRGDQPQHF.

The chain links TRBV28 to TRBJ1-3; D might be TRBD1 (6 bases). Trimming pared 10 bases from V and 0 bases from J, leaving 19 bases between. This CDR3 comprises 16 residues. The V gene's germline CDR1 is MDHEN and CDR2 SYDVKM. The CDR3 reads CATRRDTRSSGNTIYF. The DNA for the CDR3 is TGTGCCACGCGCCGGGACACACGGTCCTCTGGAAACACCATATATTTT.

This chain links TRBV4-2 with TRBJ2-1; 8 nucleotides match TRBD2. The CDR3 runs 17 residues. V shed 0 bases, J shed 9 bases, and the junction held 13 bases outside the gene matches. Per the germline V gene, CDR1 is LGHNA and CDR2 is YNFKEQ. The CDR3 reads CASSQDADGRARGEQFF. CDR3 sequence (DNA): TGTGCCAGCAGCCAAGATGCGGACGGGAGGGCCCGGGGTGAGCAGTTCTTC.

The genes are TRBV2 and TRBJ1-5; the match to TRBD1 covers 9 bases. The junction had 5 bases not matched to a gene; V was cut back by 3 bases and J by 2 bases. The V gene's germline CDR1 is SNHLY and CDR2 FYNNEI. The CDR3 runs 16 residues. The CDR3 nucleotides read TGTGCCAGCAGTGACGTCCGGGACAGGGGCAATCAGCCCCAGCATTTT. Its protein product is CASSDVRDRGNQPQHF.

V is TRBV13 and J is TRBJ2-7, with a tentative D call TRBD1 (5 bases). Trimming shortened V by 6 bases and J by 3 bases, and 24 bases separated the two germline ends. Per germline, CDR1 PRHDT and CDR2 FYEKMQ (reference sequence). This CDR3 has 17 residues. CDR3 protein: CASSSPGRLLGVYEQYF. Written as DNA, the CDR3 is TGTGCCAGCAGTTCCCCTGGCAGACTCCTAGGGGTCTACGAGCAGTACTTC.

The rearrangement joins TRBV9 to TRBJ2-2, with D maybe TRBD1 (5 bases). The length of the CDR3 is 16 residues. In germline, CDR1 is SGDLS, CDR2 YYNGEE. V shed 1 base and J shed 0 bases, with 10 bases lying between them. The CDR3 sequence is CASSVSQGANTGELFF. CDR3 sequence (DNA): TGTGCCAGCAGCGTATCACAAGGGGCGAACACCGGGGAGCTGTTTTTT.

The chain employs TRBV2 and TRBJ1-2, with D unresolved. CDR1 and CDR2 (germline): SNHLY, FYNNEI. V lost 0 bases and J 4 bases, leaving 12 bases between the germline ends. This CDR3 has 15 residues. CDR3 sequence: CASSEALGLGYGYTF. DNA for the CDR3: TGTGCCAGCAGTGAAGCGCTTGGATTAGGCTATGGCTACACCTTC.

The rearrangement uses TRBV13 and TRBJ2-7; D unclear. Germline lookup yields CDR1 PRHDT and CDR2 FYEKMQ (reference sequence). The ends were cut back, 2 bases at V and 2 bases at J, with 10 bases in the middle. The CDR3 loop spans 14 amino acids. CDR3: CASSLPLEPYEQYF. The CDR3 nucleotides read TGTGCCAGCAGCTTACCCCTAGAGCCCTACGAGCAGTACTTC.

The chain recombines TRBV2 with TRBJ1-3, with D unresolved. CDR1 is SNHLY and CDR2 is FYNNEI in the germline V gene. The V end was cut by 4 bases, the J end by 0 bases, with 7 bases between. This CDR3 region has 14 residues. Written as DNA, the CDR3 is TGTGCCAGCAGTGTAACTAGCTCTGGAAACACCATATATTTT. This encodes CASSVTSSGNTIYF.

The V gene is TRBV9, the J gene TRBJ1-6, with D possibly TRBD1 on 6 matching bases. The ends were cut back, 2 bases at V and 10 bases at J, with 16 bases in the middle. CDR3 length equals 15 residues. Germline CDR1 is SGDLS and CDR2 is YYNGEE. CDR3 protein: CASSVHQGPGSPLHF. CDR3 coding DNA: TGTGCCAGCAGCGTTCATCAGGGGCCGGGGTCACCCCTCCACTTT.

This chain uses TRBV4-3 with TRBJ2-7, with TRBD1 matching 8 bases. The germline V gene has CDR1 LGHNA and CDR2 YSLEER. V lost 2 bases to trimming and J lost 2 bases; unmatched junction nucleotides: 5. CDR3 length equals 15 residues. In DNA form, the CDR3 reads TGCGCCAGCAGCCAACAATGGGACAGGACCTACGAGCAGTACTTC. Translated, it gives CASSQQWDRTYEQYF.

J is TRBJ2-1 and V is TRBV18; 12 nucleotides align to TRBD2. This CDR3 is built from 14 residues. Germline loops: CDR1 KGHSH, CDR2 LQKENI. V was pared by 6 bases and J by 9 bases, with 6 bases of the junction left unmatched. The chain's CDR3 is CASSLAGGQGEQFF. In DNA, the CDR3 is TGTGCCAGCTCTCTAGCGGGAGGGCAGGGTGAGCAGTTCTTC.